Listed here are 17 T cell receptor beta chains from one sample, sequenced in a study of cytomegalovirus exposure and HLA in healthy donors. It was with 60 Vbeta and 13 Jbeta primers that the PCR ran. Assay: immunoSEQ multiplex PCR; the TCRdb copy retains only in-frame clones and omits some. Of around 100,000 clones detected, approximately 72% appear once; the ten largest clones hold about 14%. The sequencing input was PBMCs. These receptors came from a male donor in good health and CMV-seropositive.

DNA of the CDR3: TGTGCCTGGAGTCCCGGACAGATCAGCTACACCTTC. Amino acids: CAWSPGQISYTF. The chain links TRBV30 to TRBJ1-2, with a possible D match to TRBD1 (6 bases). The CDR3 extends over 12 amino acids. The germline gives CDR1 GTSNPN, CDR2 SVGIG (reference sequence). V dropped 2 bases and J dropped 9 bases, with 13 bases sitting between them.

In its sample, this clone was seen many times. This chain links TRBV6-1 with TRBJ2-7, with D perhaps TRBD1 (6 bases). The CDR3 is 15 residues long. Trimming removed 2 bases from V and 1 base from J, with 12 bases in between. Per germline, CDR1 MNHNS and CDR2 SASEGT. The CDR3 spells CASSEIGRGSYEQYF. The CDR3 coding sequence is TGTGCCAGCAGTGAAATAGGCAGGGGATCCTACGAGCAGTACTTC.

The chain is built from TRBV28 and TRBJ1-2; maybe TRBD1 (6 bases). Looked up from germline, CDR1 is MDHEN and CDR2 is SYDVKM. CDR3 length: 12 residues. V shed 7 bases and J shed 8 bases, with 14 bases lying between them. The chain's CDR3 is CASIGGFGGYTF. CDR3 sequence (DNA): TGTGCCAGCATAGGGGGTTTCGGCGGCTACACCTTC.

The chain has TRBV9 and TRBJ1-1; no clear D. The V gene lost 3 bases and the J gene lost 2 bases, with 8 bases spanning the gap. CDR3 size: 13 residues. The germline gives CDR1 SGDLS, CDR2 YYNGEE. The CDR3 DNA reads TGTGCCAGCAGCGAACAAGTAAACACTGAAGCTTTCTTT. This translates into CASSEQVNTEAFF.

The chain carries TRBV9 and TRBJ2-7; 12 bases agree with TRBD2. V lost 3 bases to trimming and J lost 2 bases; unmatched junction nucleotides: 3. Germline V gives CDR1 SGDLS, CDR2 YYNGEE. The CDR3 is made up of 15 amino acids. CDR3 bases: TGTGCCAGCAGCGGAGGACTAGCGGGGACCTACGAGCAGTACTTC. Translation: CASSGGLAGTYEQYF.

The chain combines TRBV28 with TRBJ1-5; the D gene is possibly TRBD1 (5 bases). Germline V CDR1 and CDR2: MDHEN, SYDVKM. The V end was cut by 2 bases, the J end by 4 bases, with 9 bases between. The length of the CDR3 is 14 residues. The CDR3 loop reads CASSLPRENQPQHF. The CDR3 DNA follows: TGTGCCAGCAGTTTACCCAGGGAAAATCAGCCCCAGCATTTT.

The chain joins TRBV4-2 to TRBJ2-3; the match to TRBD2 covers 7 bases. This CDR3 has 17 residues. Germline V gene sequence: CDR1 LGHNA, CDR2 YNFKEQ. With V trimmed by 0 bases and J by 1 base, 7 bases remained unmatched. Written as DNA, the CDR3 is TGTGCCAGCAGCCAAGATAAGTACCGGGGGGGCACAGATACGCAGTATTTT. As protein: CASSQDKYRGGTDTQYF.

V and J are TRBV9 and TRBJ2-1; 13 bases are shared with TRBD2. The junction had 9 bases not matched to a gene; V was cut back by 3 bases and J by 6 bases. The germline CDR1 and CDR2 sequences are SGDLS and YYNGEE. There are 17 residues in the CDR3. CDR3 sequence reads: CASSALLAGGPFNEQFF. As DNA, the CDR3 is TGTGCCAGCAGCGCGTTACTAGCGGGGGGGCCTTTCAATGAGCAGTTCTTC.

The table lists this clone with a few counts. The rearrangement uses TRBV4-1 and TRBJ1-6; 9 bases match TRBD1. The V and J ends lost 3 bases and 8 bases, in that order; junction bases with no gene match: 11. There are 17 residues in the CDR3. The V gene's germline CDR1 is MGHRA and CDR2 YSYEKL. CDR3: CASSHVGQGRLHSPLHF. In DNA, the CDR3 is TGCGCCAGCAGCCATGTAGGACAGGGGAGGTTGCATTCACCCCTCCACTTT.

The genes are TRBV5-1 and TRBJ2-7; TRBD1 aligns across 7 bases. Germline lookup yields CDR1 SGHRS and CDR2 YFSETQ. The CDR3 extends over 13 amino acids. The V segment lost 5 bases and the J segment 1 base; nucleotides outside the gene matches: 3. The CDR3 reads CASRTGQSYEQYF. CDR3 nucleotide sequence: TGCGCCAGCAGGACGGGACAGTCCTACGAGCAGTACTTC. Full variable domain (missing parts from reference TRBV5-1 and TRBJ2-7): KAGVTQTPRYLIKTRGQQVTLSCSPISGHRSVSWYQQTPGQGLQFLFEYFSETQRNKGNFPGRFSGRQFSNSRSEMNVSTLELGDSALYLCASRTGQSYEQYFGPGTRLTVT.

The chain has TRBV5-4 and TRBJ2-7; 9 nucleotides agree with TRBD1. V lost 2 bases to trimming and J lost 2 bases; unmatched junction nucleotides: 11. Germline CDR1 and CDR2: SGHNT and YYREEE (reference sequence). The CDR3 has 17 amino acids. The CDR3 DNA reads TGTGCCAGCAGCTTCGGGACAGGGAAGGGTCCAACCTACGAGCAGTACTTC. It yields the protein CASSFGTGKGPTYEQYF.

For this clone: Sequence at one end of the junction differs from germline and may be a read error. The CDR3 here is CASNEYTGGAGQETQYF. CDR3 nucleotide sequence: TGTGCCAGCAATGAATATACCGGGGGAGCCGGACAAGAGACCCAGTACTTC. This rearrangement joins TRBV25-1 to TRBJ2-5; perhaps TRBD2 as D (6 bases). This CDR3 is 17 amino acids long. Per the germline V gene, CDR1 is MGHDK and CDR2 is SYGVNS.

The chain couples TRBV18 to TRBJ1-2, with D maybe TRBD1 (5 bases). The germline V gene has CDR1 KGHSH and CDR2 LQKENI. Trimming took 2 bases from V and 0 from J, leaving 10 bases between them. The CDR3 runs to 15 residues. In nucleotides, the CDR3 is TGTGCCAGCTCACCAGGGGCAGATTCTAACTATGGCTACACCTTC. Encoded protein: CASSPGADSNYGYTF.

The chain carries TRBV19 and TRBJ1-3; D remains ambiguous. The germline gives CDR1 LNHDA, CDR2 SQIVND (reference sequence). Trimming stripped 1 base from V and 4 bases from J, with 8 bases between. The CDR3 is 14 amino acids. The CDR3 bases are TGTGCCAGTAGTATAGCCCCCAGGGGAAACACCATATATTTT. It codes for CASSIAPRGNTIYF.

The chain uses TRBV5-4 and TRBJ2-5, with 10 bases matching TRBD1. J lost 4 bases, V lost 4 bases, and 7 bases had no gene match. Looked up from germline, CDR1 is SGHNT and CDR2 is YYREEE (reference sequence). The CDR3 is 15 amino acids. Written as DNA, the CDR3 is TGTGCCAGCAGCAGGGACAGGGGCGGGAGAGAGACCCAGTACTTC. As protein: CASSRDRGGRETQYF.

In DNA, the CDR3 is TGTGCCAGCAGCGTAGGAACATCTCTCGCCCAAGAGACCCAGTACTTC. Its protein product is CASSVGTSLAQETQYF. This rearrangement joins TRBV9 to TRBJ2-5, with D hard to call. Germline lookup yields CDR1 SGDLS and CDR2 YYNGEE. The CDR3 contains 16 residues. Trimming left V 0 bases short and J 1 base short, with 13 bases between.

CDR3 residues: CASSLSGGLGYEQYF. CDR3 bases: TGTGCCAGCAGTTTATCCGGGGGGCTTGGGTACGAGCAGTACTTC. V and J are TRBV27 and TRBJ2-7; a weak D match, TRBD2 (7 bases). CDR1 is MNHEY and CDR2 is SMNVEV in the germline V gene (reference sequence). The CDR3 contains 15 residues. V was clipped by 0 bases and J by 4 bases, with 13 bases between them.